This is a list of T cell receptor beta chains from one sample in a study of tumor-infiltrating lymphocytes in primary liver carcinoma. TCRdb reprocessed the multiplex PCR reads via MiXCR and lists one record per CDR3 protein. The data show 90,000 to 140,000 distinct CDR3 sequences, approximately 82% seen once. The sample comprised liver tumor tissue from sampling region 3. Every receptor here comes from a man in his forties with primary liver carcinoma and hepatitis B virus infection. CDR3s include the opening cysteine and the closing phenylalanine or tryptophan. Fields, in order: D gene, V gene, clone size, J gene, CDR3 DNA, CDR3 protein. A D gene is named only where the DNA matches it firmly. The listing skips clone size in some rows; elsewhere it reads once, few, many or a size class.

D gene: TRBD2
V gene: TRBV10-3
clone size: -
J gene: TRBJ2-2
CDR3 DNA: TGTGCCATCAGTCAGGGACTAGCGGGAAACACCGGGGAGCTCTTTTTT
CDR3 protein: CAISQGLAGNTGELFF

D gene: -
V gene: TRBV11-1
clone size: -
J gene: TRBJ1-5
CDR3 DNA: TGTGCCAGCGGCTCTGGGGGAAGCTCTGTTGGAGCCCGCACGGGTACGCAGCATTTT
CDR3 protein: CASGSGGSSVGARTGTQHF

D gene: -
V gene: TRBV11-2
clone size: -
J gene: TRBJ2-6
CDR3 DNA: TGTGCCATGAGCATGGGGGGAGACAGGGACATTTCCCTCTCTGGGGCCAACGTCCTGACTTTC
CDR3 protein: CAMSMGGDRDISLSGANVLTF

D gene: -
V gene: TRBV6-1
clone size: -
J gene: TRBJ2-5
CDR3 DNA: TGTGCCAGAACCCCCTCTTGGGGGAATCAAGAGATCCAGTACTTC
CDR3 protein: CARTPSWGNQEIQYF

D gene: -
V gene: TRBV2
clone size: -
J gene: TRBJ2-3
CDR3 DNA: TGTGCCGACAGGGCGGCACACGGGAGGGGCACAGATACGCAGTATTTT
CDR3 protein: CADRAAHGRGTDTQYF

D gene: -
V gene: TRBV7-8
clone size: -
J gene: TRBJ2-1
CDR3 DNA: TGTGCCAGCAGCTTAGCCTCGGATAGCTCATTCGGTGAGCTGTTCTTC
CDR3 protein: CASSLASDSSFGELFF

D gene: TRBD1
V gene: TRBV4-3
clone size: -
J gene: TRBJ1-6
CDR3 DNA: TGTGCCAGCGGCTCCTGGTACAGGGGAAGGAATTCACCCCTCCACTTT
CDR3 protein: CASGSWYRGRNSPLHF

D gene: TRBD1
V gene: TRBV4-1
clone size: -
J gene: TRBJ2-7
CDR3 DNA: TGCGCCAGCAGCCAATTCCCCCAGGGGGCTGGGTACAAGCAGTACTTC
CDR3 protein: CASSQFPQGAGYKQYF

D gene: TRBD1
V gene: TRBV11-1
clone size: -
J gene: TRBJ2-1
CDR3 DNA: TGTGCCGGCAGACCCACAGGGGTTCTGGACTATGAGCAGTTCTTC
CDR3 protein: CAGRPTGVLDYEQFF

D gene: -
V gene: TRBV29-1
clone size: -
J gene: TRBJ2-7
CDR3 DNA: TGCTGCGTCCCAGACATGGTGGATCAGGTTGAGCAGTACTTC
CDR3 protein: CCVPDMVDQVEQYF

D gene: -
V gene: TRBV21-1
clone size: -
J gene: TRBJ1-5
CDR3 DNA: TGTGCCAACACCCAAATGGGGACGGCGTATCAGCCCCAGCATTTT
CDR3 protein: CANTQMGTAYQPQHF

D gene: -
V gene: TRBV7-2
clone size: -
J gene: TRBJ2-7
CDR3 DNA: TGTGTCAGCAGCCCCAGGGTAGGGTACGAGCAGTACTTC
CDR3 protein: CVSSPRVGYEQYF

D gene: -
V gene: TRBV10-3
clone size: -
J gene: TRBJ2-3
CDR3 DNA: TGTGCCATCAGTGACGCGAGCGCGTACACAGATACGCAGTATTTT
CDR3 protein: CAISDASAYTDTQYF

D gene: -
V gene: TRBV29-1
clone size: -
J gene: TRBJ2-6
CDR3 DNA: TGCAGCGTGGGACATGGCCACTCTGGGGCTAACGTCCTGACGTTC
CDR3 protein: CSVGHGHSGANVLTF

D gene: -
V gene: TRBV4-3
clone size: -
J gene: TRBJ2-1
CDR3 DNA: TGCACCGGCAGCCAAGATCCCTACTCAGAATACATTGAGCAGTTCTTC
CDR3 protein: CTGSQDPYSEYIEQFF

D gene: -
V gene: TRBV6-4
clone size: -
J gene: TRBJ2-3
CDR3 DNA: TGTGCCAGTAGTGACCCACAGAGCTGGAGCACAGATACGCAGTATTTT
CDR3 protein: CASSDPQSWSTDTQYF

D gene: -
V gene: TRBV20-1
clone size: -
J gene: TRBJ2-7
CDR3 DNA: TGCAGTGCTAGAGACACCCGGTCGGAGGGTAACGAGCAGTACTTC
CDR3 protein: CSARDTRSEGNEQYF

D gene: -
V gene: TRBV7-2
clone size: -
J gene: TRBJ1-5
CDR3 DNA: TGTGCCAGCAGCTTAAGGTTCGGGGGGACACAGCCCCAGCATTTT
CDR3 protein: CASSLRFGGTQPQHF

D gene: -
V gene: TRBV29-1
clone size: -
J gene: TRBJ1-1
CDR3 DNA: TGCAGCGTCGAATCCGGGGTCGCTGAAGCTTTCTTT
CDR3 protein: CSVESGVAEAFF

D gene: -
V gene: TRBV28
clone size: -
J gene: TRBJ1-6
CDR3 DNA: TGTGTCAGCAGTTTAGTCGGGTTAAATTCACCCCTCCGCTTT
CDR3 protein: CVSSLVGLNSPLRF

D gene: TRBD1
V gene: TRBV28
clone size: many
J gene: TRBJ1-4
CDR3 DNA: TGTGCCAGCGGTCCGGGACAGTCGGCCGCGGAAAAACTGTTTTTT
CDR3 protein: CASGPGQSAAEKLFF

D gene: -
V gene: TRBV5-6
clone size: -
J gene: TRBJ2-5
CDR3 DNA: TGTGCCAGCAGGTTGGGGGCTAGTCAAGAGACCCAGTACTTC
CDR3 protein: CASRLGASQETQYF

D gene: -
V gene: TRBV6-5
clone size: -
J gene: TRBJ2-2
CDR3 DNA: TGTACCAGCAGTCCACCAACAGGAGACACCGGGGAGCTGTTTTTT
CDR3 protein: CTSSPPTGDTGELFF

D gene: TRBD2
V gene: TRBV11-2
clone size: -
J gene: TRBJ2-2
CDR3 DNA: TGTGCTAGCAGCTTAGTGACTAGCGGGGTCACCGGGGAACTGTTTTTT
CDR3 protein: CASSLVTSGVTGELFF

D gene: TRBD1
V gene: TRBV11-2
clone size: -
J gene: TRBJ2-6
CDR3 DNA: TGTGCCAGCAGCATGTGGGGAGACAGGGGCATTACCCTCTCTGGGACCAACGTCCTGACTTTC
CDR3 protein: CASSMWGDRGITLSGTNVLTF

D gene: TRBD1
V gene: TRBV11-2
clone size: -
J gene: TRBJ1-1
CDR3 DNA: TGTGCCAGCAGCTTAGAGAGGGGTGGGGGACAGAAAGCTTTCTTT
CDR3 protein: CASSLERGGGQKAFF

D gene: -
V gene: TRBV11-1
clone size: -
J gene: TRBJ1-6
CDR3 DNA: TGTGCTAGCTGCCGGACACTGGTTTCACCCCTCCTCTTT
CDR3 protein: CASCRTLVSPLLF

D gene: -
V gene: TRBV29-1
clone size: -
J gene: TRBJ2-7
CDR3 DNA: TGCAGTGTGGCAGTCCCCCTCTCCTACGAACAGTACTTC
CDR3 protein: CSVAVPLSYEQYF

D gene: -
V gene: TRBV6-6
clone size: -
J gene: TRBJ2-2
CDR3 DNA: TGTGCCAGCAGTAACCCCCTGCGCCAAGGGGTTACCACCGGGGAGCTGTTTTTT
CDR3 protein: CASSNPLRQGVTTGELFF

D gene: -
V gene: TRBV6-6
clone size: -
J gene: TRBJ1-5
CDR3 DNA: TGTGCCAGCAGCTCCCACATCGACGATCACTTCAATCAGCCCCAGCATTTT
CDR3 protein: CASSSHIDDHFNQPQHF

D gene: -
V gene: TRBV11-2
clone size: -
J gene: TRBJ2-7
CDR3 DNA: TGTGCCAGCGGCCATTCTGCGACAAGGAGCCACGAGCAGTACTTC
CDR3 protein: CASGHSATRSHEQYF

D gene: -
V gene: TRBV7-9
clone size: -
J gene: TRBJ2-7
CDR3 DNA: TGTGCCAGCAGCAGGGACGGGGAACCGCAGTACTTC
CDR3 protein: CASSRDGEPQYF

D gene: -
V gene: TRBV20-1
clone size: many
J gene: TRBJ2-3
CDR3 DNA: TGCAGTGCTGAGTGGGACCGCACAGATACGCAGTATTTT
CDR3 protein: CSAEWDRTDTQYF

D gene: TRBD2
V gene: TRBV5-6
clone size: -
J gene: TRBJ2-7
CDR3 DNA: TGTGCCAGCAGCTTTCCGGGACTAGCTTACAAGCAGTACTTC
CDR3 protein: CASSFPGLAYKQYF

D gene: TRBD2
V gene: TRBV11-1
clone size: -
J gene: TRBJ2-1
CDR3 DNA: TGTGCCAGCAGTACCATAGCGGGAGCGTATTACAATGAGCAGTTTTTC
CDR3 protein: CASSTIAGAYYNEQFF

D gene: -
V gene: TRBV6-5
clone size: -
J gene: TRBJ2-1
CDR3 DNA: TGTGCCAGCAGTTACGTGGATGAAAAGTTCTTC
CDR3 protein: CASSYVDEKFF

D gene: -
V gene: TRBV12-3/TRBV12-4
clone size: -
J gene: TRBJ2-3
CDR3 DNA: TGTGCCAGCAGTCGGGTTTGGGGCAGGGACATAGATACTCAGTATTTT
CDR3 protein: CASSRVWGRDIDTQYF

D gene: -
V gene: TRBV29-1
clone size: -
J gene: TRBJ2-1
CDR3 DNA: TGCGGCATTGAATTACTAGCCTACAATGAGCAGTTCTTC
CDR3 protein: CGIELLAYNEQFF

D gene: -
V gene: TRBV4-1
clone size: -
J gene: TRBJ2-7
CDR3 DNA: TGCGCCAGCAGCCTCAGGGACACGGGGACCTACGAGCAGTATTTC
CDR3 protein: CASSLRDTGTYEQYF

D gene: TRBD2
V gene: TRBV10-2
clone size: -
J gene: TRBJ2-3
CDR3 DNA: TGCGACAGCAGCTACACTAGCGGGAGAAAGTATTTT
CDR3 protein: CDSSYTSGRKYF

D gene: TRBD1
V gene: TRBV7-9
clone size: -
J gene: TRBJ1-2
CDR3 DNA: TGTGCCAGCAGCTTAGCGACTGAAGGGACAGTTTATAGCTACACCTTC
CDR3 protein: CASSLATEGTVYSYTF

D gene: -
V gene: TRBV7-9
clone size: -
J gene: TRBJ2-5
CDR3 DNA: TGTGCCAGCAGTTTAGAAGTGGCGTGGACCCTGTACTTC
CDR3 protein: CASSLEVAWTLYF

D gene: -
V gene: TRBV6-2/TRBV6-3
clone size: few
J gene: TRBJ2-3
CDR3 DNA: TGTGCCAGCAGTTACAGGGAGGACAGAAATCAGCCCCAGTATTTT
CDR3 protein: CASSYREDRNQPQYF

D gene: -
V gene: TRBV6-2/TRBV6-3
clone size: -
J gene: TRBJ1-2
CDR3 DNA: TGTGCCAGCTGTATGGGACTGATCTATGGCTACACCTTC
CDR3 protein: CASCMGLIYGYTF

D gene: -
V gene: TRBV6-2/TRBV6-3
clone size: once
J gene: TRBJ2-7
CDR3 DNA: TGTGCCAGCAGTTACCCCATAGGTGTGGGGGCCTACGAGCAGTACTTC
CDR3 protein: CASSYPIGVGAYEQYF

D gene: -
V gene: TRBV6-1
clone size: -
J gene: TRBJ2-3
CDR3 DNA: TGTGCCAGCAATGAAGGTATCTGGCCCGCAGATACGCAGTATTTT
CDR3 protein: CASNEGIWPADTQYF

D gene: TRBD1
V gene: TRBV10-2
clone size: medium-sized
J gene: TRBJ1-1
CDR3 DNA: TGCGCCAGCGGACAGGGGGCAGCGAACACTGAAGCTTTCTTT
CDR3 protein: CASGQGAANTEAFF

D gene: -
V gene: TRBV11-2
clone size: once
J gene: TRBJ2-6
CDR3 DNA: TGTGCCACCCAGCGACCGCGCTCTGGGGCCAAGCTCCTGACTTTC
CDR3 protein: CATQRPRSGAKLLTF

D gene: -
V gene: TRBV12-3/TRBV12-4
clone size: many
J gene: TRBJ1-4
CDR3 DNA: TGTGCCAGCAAACCGACAGAACATAATGAAAAACTGTTTTTT
CDR3 protein: CASKPTEHNEKLFF

D gene: -
V gene: TRBV6-1
clone size: -
J gene: TRBJ2-2
CDR3 DNA: TGTGCCAGCATGGATTTGGGCGGCGTAATCGGGGAGCTGTTTTTT
CDR3 protein: CASMDLGGVIGELFF

D gene: -
V gene: TRBV4-2
clone size: -
J gene: TRBJ2-3
CDR3 DNA: TGTGCCAGCAGCCGAGAGTCAACCCCTCGAACAGATACCCCGTATTTT
CDR3 protein: CASSRESTPRTDTPYF

D gene: TRBD2
V gene: TRBV11-1
clone size: -
J gene: TRBJ2-4
CDR3 DNA: TGTGCCAACAGCCCTCCCGGGACCAGCGGGACCAAAAACATTCAGTACTTC
CDR3 protein: CANSPPGTSGTKNIQYF

D gene: -
V gene: TRBV7-9
clone size: -
J gene: TRBJ1-5
CDR3 DNA: TGTGCCAGCAGCCGCATCGGAGGAGGAGATCAGCCCCAGCATTTT
CDR3 protein: CASSRIGGGDQPQHF

D gene: TRBD1
V gene: TRBV12-3/TRBV12-4
clone size: -
J gene: TRBJ2-2
CDR3 DNA: TGTGCCAGCAGCCACGACAGGGGGGACACCGGGGAGCTGCTTTTT
CDR3 protein: CASSHDRGDTGELLF

D gene: TRBD2
V gene: TRBV10-2
clone size: few
J gene: TRBJ2-1
CDR3 DNA: TGTACCAGCAGTCACGGACTAGCAGGTGACGAGCAATTCTTT
CDR3 protein: CTSSHGLAGDEQFF